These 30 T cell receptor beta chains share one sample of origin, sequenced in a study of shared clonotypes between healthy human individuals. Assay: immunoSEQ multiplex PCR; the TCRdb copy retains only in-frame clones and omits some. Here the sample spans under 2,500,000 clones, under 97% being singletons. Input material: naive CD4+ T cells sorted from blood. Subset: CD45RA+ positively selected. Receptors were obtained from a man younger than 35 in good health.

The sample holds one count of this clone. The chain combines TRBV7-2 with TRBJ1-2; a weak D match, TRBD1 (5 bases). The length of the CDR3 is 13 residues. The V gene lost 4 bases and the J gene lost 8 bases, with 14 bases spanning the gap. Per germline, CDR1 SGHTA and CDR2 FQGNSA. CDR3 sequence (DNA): TGTGCCAGCAGCTCCGACAGAAATAGCGGCTACACCTTC. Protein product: CASSSDRNSGYTF.

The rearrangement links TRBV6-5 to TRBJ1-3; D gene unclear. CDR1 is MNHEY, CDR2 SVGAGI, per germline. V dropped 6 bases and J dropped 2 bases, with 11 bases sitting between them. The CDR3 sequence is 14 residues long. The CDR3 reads CASSQHRTGNTIYF. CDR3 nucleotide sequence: TGTGCCAGCAGCCAACACCGAACTGGAAACACCATATATTTT.

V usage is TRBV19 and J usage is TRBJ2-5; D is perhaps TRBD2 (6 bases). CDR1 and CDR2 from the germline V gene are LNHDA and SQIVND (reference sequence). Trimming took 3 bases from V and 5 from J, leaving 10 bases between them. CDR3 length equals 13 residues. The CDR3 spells CASSMEGAETQYF. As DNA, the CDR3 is TGTGCCAGTAGTATGGAGGGAGCTGAGACCCAGTACTTC.

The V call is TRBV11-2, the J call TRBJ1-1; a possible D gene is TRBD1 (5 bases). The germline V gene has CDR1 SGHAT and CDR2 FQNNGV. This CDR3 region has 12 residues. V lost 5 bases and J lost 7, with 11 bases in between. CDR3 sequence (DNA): TGTGCCAGCAGCGGAGGGACTTATGAAGCTTTCTTT. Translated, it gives CASSGGTYEAFF.

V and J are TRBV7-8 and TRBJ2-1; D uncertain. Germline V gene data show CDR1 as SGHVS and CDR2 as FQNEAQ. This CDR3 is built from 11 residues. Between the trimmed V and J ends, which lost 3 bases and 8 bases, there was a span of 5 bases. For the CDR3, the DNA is TGTGCCAGCAGCTTTAGGTATGAGCAGTTCTTC. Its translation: CASSFRYEQFF.

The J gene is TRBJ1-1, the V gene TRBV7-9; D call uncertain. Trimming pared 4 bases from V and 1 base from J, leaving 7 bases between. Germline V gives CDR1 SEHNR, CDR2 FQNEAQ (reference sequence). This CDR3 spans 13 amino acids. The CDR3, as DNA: TGTGCCAGCAGCTCTTTGGAGAACACTGAAGCTTTCTTT. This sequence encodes CASSSLENTEAFF.

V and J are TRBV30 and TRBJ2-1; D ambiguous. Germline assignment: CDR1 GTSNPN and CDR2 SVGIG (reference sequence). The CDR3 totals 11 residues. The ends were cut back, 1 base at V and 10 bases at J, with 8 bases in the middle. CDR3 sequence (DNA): TGTGCCTGGAGTGCCGTCGGGGAGCAGTTCTTC. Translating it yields CAWSAVGEQFF.

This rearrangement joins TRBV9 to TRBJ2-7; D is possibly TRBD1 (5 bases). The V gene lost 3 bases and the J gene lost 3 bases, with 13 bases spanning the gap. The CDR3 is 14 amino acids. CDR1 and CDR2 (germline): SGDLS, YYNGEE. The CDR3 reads CASSASPGNYEQYF. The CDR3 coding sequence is TGTGCCAGCAGCGCGAGTCCAGGGAACTACGAGCAGTACTTC.

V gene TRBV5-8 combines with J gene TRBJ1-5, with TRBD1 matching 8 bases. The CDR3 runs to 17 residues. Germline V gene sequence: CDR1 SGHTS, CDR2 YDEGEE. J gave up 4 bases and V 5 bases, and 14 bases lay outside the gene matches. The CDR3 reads CASRAQDRVMGNQPQHF. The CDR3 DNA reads TGTGCCAGCAGGGCCCAGGACAGGGTCATGGGGAATCAGCCCCAGCATTTT.

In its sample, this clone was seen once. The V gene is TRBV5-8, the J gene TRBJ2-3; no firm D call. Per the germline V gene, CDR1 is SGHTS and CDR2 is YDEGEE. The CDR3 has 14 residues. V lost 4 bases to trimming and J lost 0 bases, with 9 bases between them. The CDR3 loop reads CASSPEPSTDTQYF. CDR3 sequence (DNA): TGTGCCAGCAGCCCGGAGCCCAGCACAGATACGCAGTATTTT. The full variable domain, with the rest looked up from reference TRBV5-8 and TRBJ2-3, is EAGVTQSPTHLIKTRGQQATLRCSPISGHTSVYWYQQALGLGLQFLLWYDEGEERNRGNFPPRFSGRQFPNYSSELNVNALELEDSALYLCASSPEPSTDTQYFGPGTRLTVL.

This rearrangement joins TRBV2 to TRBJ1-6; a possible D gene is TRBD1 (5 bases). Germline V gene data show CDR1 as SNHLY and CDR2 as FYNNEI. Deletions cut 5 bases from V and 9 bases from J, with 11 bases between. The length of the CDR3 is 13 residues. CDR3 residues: CASSSGLGSPLHF. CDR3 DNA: TGTGCCAGCAGTTCAGGGTTGGGTTCACCCCTCCACTTT.

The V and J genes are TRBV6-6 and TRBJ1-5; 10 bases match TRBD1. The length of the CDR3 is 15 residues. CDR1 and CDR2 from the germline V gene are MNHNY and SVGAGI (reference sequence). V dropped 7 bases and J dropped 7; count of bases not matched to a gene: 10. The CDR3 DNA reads TGTGCCAGCACCCGGGACAGGGGAAGCGAGCAGCCCCAGCATTTT. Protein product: CASTRDRGSEQPQHF.

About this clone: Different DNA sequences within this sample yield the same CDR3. In DNA form, the CDR3 reads TGTGCCAGCAGCTTGGCGGGCTCCTACGAGCAGTACTTC. Translated: CASSLAGSYEQYF. The rearrangement uses TRBV5-4 and TRBJ2-7; D gene uncertain. The CDR3 covers 13 residues. The V end was cut by 0 bases, the J end by 0 bases, with 4 bases between. In germline, CDR1 is SGHNT, CDR2 YYREEE (reference sequence).

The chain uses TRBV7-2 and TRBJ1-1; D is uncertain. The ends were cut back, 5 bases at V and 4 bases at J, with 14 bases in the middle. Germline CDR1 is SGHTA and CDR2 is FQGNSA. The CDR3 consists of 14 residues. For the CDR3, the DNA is TGTGCCAGCAGCCCTATTCGTGTGCCCACTGAAGCTTTCTTT. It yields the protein CASSPIRVPTEAFF.

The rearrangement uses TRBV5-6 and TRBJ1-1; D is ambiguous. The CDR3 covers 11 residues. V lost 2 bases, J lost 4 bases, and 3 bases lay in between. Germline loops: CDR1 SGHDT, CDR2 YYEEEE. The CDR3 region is CASSFTTEAFF. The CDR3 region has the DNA TGTGCCAGCAGCTTTACCACTGAAGCTTTCTTT.

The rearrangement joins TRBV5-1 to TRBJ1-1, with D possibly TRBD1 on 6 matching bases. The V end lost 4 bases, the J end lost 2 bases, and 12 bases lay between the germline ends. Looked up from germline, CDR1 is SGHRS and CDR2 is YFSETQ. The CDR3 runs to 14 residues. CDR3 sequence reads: CASSLDSDNTEAFF. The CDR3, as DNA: TGCGCCAGCAGCCTGGACAGCGATAACACTGAAGCTTTCTTT.

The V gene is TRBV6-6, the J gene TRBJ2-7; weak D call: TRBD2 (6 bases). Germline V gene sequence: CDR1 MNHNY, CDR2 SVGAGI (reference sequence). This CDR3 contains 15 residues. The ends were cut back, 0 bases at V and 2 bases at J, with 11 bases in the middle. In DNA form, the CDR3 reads TGTGCCAGCAGTTACTCGGGGGGAGCGCCCTACGAGCAGTACTTC. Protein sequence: CASSYSGGAPYEQYF.

In DNA, the CDR3 is TGTGCCACCAGAAGTCGGGACAGGGGATACAATCAGCCCCAGCATTTT. Translating it yields CATRSRDRGYNQPQHF. This chain connects TRBV19 to TRBJ1-5; TRBD1 aligns across 10 bases. V was pared by 10 bases and J by 3 bases, with 12 bases of the junction left unmatched. Germline V lookup: CDR1 LNHDA, CDR2 SQIVND (reference sequence). The CDR3 covers 16 residues.

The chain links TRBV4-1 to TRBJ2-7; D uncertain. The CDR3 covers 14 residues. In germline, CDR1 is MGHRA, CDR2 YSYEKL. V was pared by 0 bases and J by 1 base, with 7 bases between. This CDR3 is CASSQEPSSYEQYF. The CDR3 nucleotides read TGCGCCAGCAGCCAAGAACCGAGTTCCTACGAGCAGTACTTC.

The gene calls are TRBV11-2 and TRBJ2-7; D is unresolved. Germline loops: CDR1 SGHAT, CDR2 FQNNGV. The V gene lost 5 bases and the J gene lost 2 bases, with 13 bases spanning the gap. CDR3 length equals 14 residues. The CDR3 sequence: CASSPRLDAYEQYF. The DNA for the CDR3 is TGTGCCAGCAGCCCCCGGCTGGACGCCTACGAGCAGTACTTC. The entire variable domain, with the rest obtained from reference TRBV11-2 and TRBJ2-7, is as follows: EAGVAQSPRYKIIEKRQSVAFWCNPISGHATLYWYQQILGQGPKLLIQFQNNGVVDDSQLPKDRFSAERLKGVDSTLKIQPAKLEDSAVYLCASSPRLDAYEQYFGPGTRLTVT.

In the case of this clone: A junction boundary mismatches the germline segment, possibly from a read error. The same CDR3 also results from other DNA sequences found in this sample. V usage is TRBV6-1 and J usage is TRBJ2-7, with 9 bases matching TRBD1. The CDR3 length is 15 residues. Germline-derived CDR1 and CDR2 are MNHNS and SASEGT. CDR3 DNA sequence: TGCGCCAGCAGCATACCCGGGACAGGGCCCTACGAGCAGTACTTC. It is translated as CASSIPGTGPYEQYF.

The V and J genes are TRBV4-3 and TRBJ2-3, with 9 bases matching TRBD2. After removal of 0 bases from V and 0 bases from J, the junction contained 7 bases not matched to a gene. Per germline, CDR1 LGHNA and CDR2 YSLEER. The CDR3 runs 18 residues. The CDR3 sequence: CASSQESGRFPSTDTQYF. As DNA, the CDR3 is TGCGCCAGCAGCCAAGAGAGCGGGAGGTTCCCTAGCACAGATACGCAGTATTTT.

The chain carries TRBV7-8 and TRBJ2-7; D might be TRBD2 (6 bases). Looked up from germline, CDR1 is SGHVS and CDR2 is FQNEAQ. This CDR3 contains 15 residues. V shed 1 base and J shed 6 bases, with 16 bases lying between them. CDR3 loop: CASSLVPWSGSEQYF. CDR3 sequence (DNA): TGTGCCAGCAGCTTAGTTCCGTGGAGCGGGTCCGAGCAGTACTTC.

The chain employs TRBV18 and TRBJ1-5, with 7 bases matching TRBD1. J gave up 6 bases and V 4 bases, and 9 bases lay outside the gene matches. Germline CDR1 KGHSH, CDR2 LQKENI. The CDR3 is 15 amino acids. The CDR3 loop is CASSHGQGVGQPQHF. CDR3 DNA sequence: TGTGCCAGCTCACATGGGCAGGGGGTAGGTCAGCCCCAGCATTTT.

CDR3 coding DNA: TGTGCCAGCTCACCAGCCGGGGGGGCAGCTGCCTACGAGCAGTACTTC. Its protein is CASSPAGGAAAYEQYF. The rearrangement joins TRBV18 to TRBJ2-7; 8 bases agree with TRBD2. CDR3 length equals 16 residues. Germline-derived CDR1 and CDR2 are KGHSH and LQKENI. V lost 2 bases to trimming and J lost 2 bases; unmatched junction nucleotides: 8. Supplemented by reference TRBV18 and TRBJ2-7, the full variable domain reads NAGVMQNPRHLVRRRGQEARLRCSPMKGHSHVYWYRQLPEEGLKFMVYLQKENIIDESGMPKERFSAEFPKEGPSILRIQQVVRGDSAAYFCASSPAGGAAAYEQYFGPGTRLTVT.

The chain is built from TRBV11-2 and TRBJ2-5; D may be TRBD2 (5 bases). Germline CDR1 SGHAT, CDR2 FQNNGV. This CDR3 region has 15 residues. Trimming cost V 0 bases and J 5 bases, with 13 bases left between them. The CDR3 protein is CASSLDGRGGETQYF. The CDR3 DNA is TGTGCCAGCAGCTTAGACGGCAGAGGCGGGGAGACCCAGTACTTC.

CDR3 amino acids: CASSDPNRQGGTGYTF. CDR3 nucleotide sequence: TGTGCCAGCAGTGACCCAAACCGCCAGGGGGGTACTGGCTACACCTTC. V usage is TRBV25-1 and J usage is TRBJ1-2, with TRBD1 matching over 7 bases. CDR3 length: 16 amino acids. Germline V gene sequence: CDR1 MGHDK, CDR2 SYGVNS. V lost 3 bases to trimming and J lost 7 bases; unmatched junction nucleotides: 14.

The CDR3, as DNA: TGTGCCAGCAGTTATTTAGGACGGTCTTCAAACTATGGCTACACCTTC. It is translated as CASSYLGRSSNYGYTF. The chain carries TRBV6-5 and TRBJ1-2; D unresolved. With 3 bases removed from V and 2 bases from J, the gap between germline ends came to 16 bases. The CDR3 loop spans 16 amino acids. The germline CDR1 and CDR2 sequences are MNHEY and SVGAGI.

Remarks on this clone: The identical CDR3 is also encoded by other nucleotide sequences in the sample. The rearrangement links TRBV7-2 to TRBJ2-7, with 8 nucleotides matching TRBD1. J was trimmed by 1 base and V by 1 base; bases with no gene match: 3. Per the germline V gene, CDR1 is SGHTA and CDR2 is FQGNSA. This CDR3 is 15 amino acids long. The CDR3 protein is CASSLEGTGSYEQYF. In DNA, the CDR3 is TGTGCCAGCAGCTTAGAAGGGACAGGATCCTACGAGCAGTACTTC.

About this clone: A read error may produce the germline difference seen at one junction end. CDR3 DNA: TGTGCCAGCGGTGACCAGGGGCGGGCTGGAAACACCATATATTTT. It is translated as CASGDQGRAGNTIYF. The genes are TRBV2 and TRBJ1-3, with D possibly matching TRBD1 (6 bases). Germline lookup yields CDR1 SNHLY and CDR2 FYNNEI. The CDR3 extends over 15 amino acids.